This is a list of T cell receptor beta chains from one sample in a study of T cells after yellow fever vaccination. TCRdb used MiXCR to reprocess the 5' RACE reads, holding one entry per CDR3 protein. The profile shows about 300,000 distinct CDR3 sequences, 6.8% of them singletons. The starting material was PBMCs, obtained roughly 46 days after the first yellow fever vaccination. Receptors were obtained from a young man who received the YFV17D yellow fever vaccine. Each CDR3 is given with its conserved first and last residue. A D gene is named only where the DNA matches it firmly. Clone size is shown for a subset of rows, as once, few, many or a class of expanded clone.

TRBJ1-1 | - | TRBV5-1 | - | TGCGCCAGCCGAATCCGGGGGGCTGGAAACACTGAAGCTTTCTTT | CASRIRGAGNTEAFF
TRBJ1-4 | few | TRBV6-5 | - | TGTGCCAGCTCTAGAGGCTTAGGGGGGAATGAAAAACTGTTTTTT | CASSRGLGGNEKLFF
TRBJ1-6 | - | TRBV4-3 | - | TGCGCCAGCAGCCAAGAAGGACGGACCAATTCACCCCTCCACTTT | CASSQEGRTNSPLHF
TRBJ2-3 | - | TRBV2 | - | TGTGCCAGCTGTTGGGAGCCCCATACGCAGTATTTT | CASCWEPHTQYF
TRBJ2-1 | - | TRBV7-9 | TRBD2 | TGTGCCAGCAGCTTAGCACACGGGGGGGGGTACAATGAGCAGTTCTTC | CASSLAHGGGYNEQFF
TRBJ2-7 | - | TRBV6-5 | - | TGTGCCAGCAGTTACTCGGGCCCTCCCTACGAGCAGTACTTC | CASSYSGPPYEQYF
TRBJ2-1 | - | TRBV5-4 | TRBD1 | TGTGCCAGCATACAGGGGGCTGAGCAGTTCTTC | CASIQGAEQFF
TRBJ2-3 | - | TRBV12-3/TRBV12-4 | - | TGTGCCAGCAGTTTCAACGCAATAGGTACGCAGTATTTT | CASSFNAIGTQYF
TRBJ2-1 | - | TRBV19 | TRBD2 | TGTGCCAGTAGTTCGGATCCGGGACTAGCGGGACCTAGCTCCTACAATGAGCAGTTCTTC | CASSSDPGLAGPSSYNEQFF
TRBJ2-3 | - | TRBV6-4 | TRBD1 | TGTGCCAGCAGTGACGGACAGGGGGCAGATACGCAGTATTTT | CASSDGQGADTQYF
TRBJ1-3 | - | TRBV7-6 | - | TGTGCCAGCAGCTTACTTCGGGGAGGGAGAAACACCATATATTTT | CASSLLRGGRNTIYF